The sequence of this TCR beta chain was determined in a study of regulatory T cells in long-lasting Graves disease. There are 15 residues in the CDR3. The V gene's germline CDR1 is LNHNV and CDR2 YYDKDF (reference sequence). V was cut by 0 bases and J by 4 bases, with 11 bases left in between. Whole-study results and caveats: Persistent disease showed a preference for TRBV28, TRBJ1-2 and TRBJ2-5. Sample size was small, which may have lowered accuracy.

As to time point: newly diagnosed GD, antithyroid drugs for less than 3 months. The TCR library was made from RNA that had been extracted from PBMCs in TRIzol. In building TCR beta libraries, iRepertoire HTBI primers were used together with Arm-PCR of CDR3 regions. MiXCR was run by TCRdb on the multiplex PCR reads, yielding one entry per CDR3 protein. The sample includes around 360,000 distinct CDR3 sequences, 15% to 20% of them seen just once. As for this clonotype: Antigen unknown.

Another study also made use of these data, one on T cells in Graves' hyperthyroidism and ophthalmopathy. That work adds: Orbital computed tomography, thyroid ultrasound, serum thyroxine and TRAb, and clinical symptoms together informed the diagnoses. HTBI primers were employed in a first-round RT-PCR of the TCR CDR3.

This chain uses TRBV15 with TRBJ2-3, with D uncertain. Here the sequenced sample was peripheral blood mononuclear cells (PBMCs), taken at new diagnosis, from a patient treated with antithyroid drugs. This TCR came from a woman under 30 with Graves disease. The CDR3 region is CATSRDFSESDTQYF. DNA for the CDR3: TGTGCCACCAGCAGAGATTTTTCTGAGTCAGATACGCAGTATTTT.